The 22 T cell receptor beta chains below all came from one sample that was sequenced in a study of blood T cell repertoires in COVID-19. Some clones are missing from TCRdb's copy, which holds only in-frame ones; the method was immunoSEQ multiplex PCR. This table holds under 300,000 clones, around 83% found once. The sample comprised peripheral blood. The source of these receptors is an elderly man with acute or convalescent COVID-19.

This clone has just a few counts. The same CDR3 can be traced to other DNA sequences in this sample. J is TRBJ1-1 and V is TRBV19, with 7 bases matching TRBD1. This CDR3 is built from 12 residues. Germline trimming cut 4 bases from V and 6 bases from J; bases unmatched to any gene: 2. In germline, CDR1 is LNHDA, CDR2 SQIVND (reference sequence). The CDR3 sequence is CASSRQGSEAFF. The DNA for the CDR3 is TGTGCCAGTAGTAGACAGGGATCTGAAGCTTTCTTT.

The CDR3 DNA follows: TGTGCCAGCAGTTACACTTGGACAGGGCACAACTATGGCTACACCTTC. Its translation is CASSYTWTGHNYGYTF. The chain couples TRBV6-5 to TRBJ1-2; TRBD1 agrees at 8 bases. Trimming removed 2 bases from V and 2 bases from J; junction bases left unmatched: 7. Per the germline V gene, CDR1 is MNHEY and CDR2 is SVGAGI. CDR3 length: 16 amino acids.

The J gene is TRBJ2-7, the V gene TRBV27; TRBD1 matches at 9 bases. The V gene's germline CDR1 is MNHEY and CDR2 SMNVEV (reference sequence). This CDR3 spans 17 amino acids. Losses at the gene ends were 5 bases for V and 0 bases for J; bases not matched to a gene: 11. The CDR3, as DNA: TGTGCCAGCAGTCTAGGGGTGGGACAGGGCGTCTCCTACGAGCAGTACTTC. As protein: CASSLGVGQGVSYEQYF.

The rearrangement uses TRBV10-3 and TRBJ1-2; unclear D gene. The CDR3 has 12 residues. V lost 4 bases to trimming and J lost 4 bases, with 7 bases between them. Germline V gives CDR1 ENHRY, CDR2 SYGVKD. The CDR3 sequence is CAISVGSYGYTF. The CDR3, as DNA: TGTGCCATCAGTGTCGGGAGCTATGGCTACACCTTC.

This clone was counted once. V usage is TRBV5-1 and J usage is TRBJ2-2; 9 nucleotides agree with TRBD2. The germline gives CDR1 SGHRS, CDR2 YFSETQ. The J segment lost 3 bases and the V segment lost 0 bases, leaving 6 bases of the junction unmatched. The CDR3 contains 17 residues. The CDR3 region has the DNA TGCGCCAGCAGCTTGGGTAGCGGGGGCGATTACACCGGGGAGCTGTTTTTT. This encodes CASSLGSGGDYTGELFF.

This rearrangement joins TRBV5-1 to TRBJ1-5; D ambiguous. The CDR3 has 13 amino acids. The germline V gene has CDR1 SGHRS and CDR2 YFSETQ. V gave up 0 bases and J gave up 5 bases, with 6 bases separating them. The CDR3 is CASSLGEYQPQHF. DNA for the CDR3: TGCGCCAGCAGCTTGGGGGAGTATCAGCCCCAGCATTTT.

The J gene is TRBJ2-1, the V gene TRBV6-5; no firm D call. Trimming removed 11 bases from V and 3 bases from J, with 8 bases in between. Per germline, CDR1 MNHEY and CDR2 SVGAGI. CDR3 length: 11 amino acids. The CDR3 protein is CAVAYYNEQFF. The CDR3 DNA sequence: TGTGCCGTCGCCTACTACAATGAGCAGTTCTTC.

The rearrangement joins TRBV19 to TRBJ2-5; 9 nucleotides line up with TRBD1. Unmatched junction bases numbered 10, after V lost 3 bases and J lost 2 bases. The CDR3 is 17 residues long. Germline-derived CDR1 and CDR2 are LNHDA and SQIVND (reference sequence). CDR3 nucleotide sequence: TGTGCCAGTAGTATTATAGTTGGGACAGGGTTACAAGAGACCCAGTACTTC. It specifies CASSIIVGTGLQETQYF.

The chain links TRBV3-1 (or the pseudogene TRBV3-2) to TRBJ1-4; D is possibly TRBD1 (6 bases). With 4 bases removed from V and 6 bases from J, the gap between germline ends came to 12 bases. Germline-derived CDR1 and CDR2 are LGHDT and YNNKEL (reference sequence). There are 14 residues in the CDR3. The CDR3 loop reads CASSPRAGDEKLFF. The CDR3 coding sequence is TGTGCCAGCAGCCCACGGGCAGGGGATGAAAAACTGTTTTTT.

The CDR3: CASSQVTAPDGNIQYF. DNA of the CDR3: TGTGCCAGCAGCCAAGTGACAGCCCCAGACGGAAACATTCAGTACTTC. The rearrangement links TRBV3-1 (or the pseudogene TRBV3-2) to TRBJ2-4; D might be TRBD1 (5 bases). Germline CDR1 and CDR2: LGHDT and YNNKEL (reference sequence). The V end was cut by 1 base, the J end by 6 bases, with 16 bases between. CDR3 length: 16 residues.

The chain uses TRBV3-1 (or the pseudogene TRBV3-2) and TRBJ1-6, with no clear D. V gave up 1 base and J gave up 8 bases, with 9 bases separating them. Germline lookup yields CDR1 LGHDT and CDR2 YNNKEL (reference sequence). This CDR3 comprises 14 residues. This CDR3 reads CASSQGARDSPLHF. The CDR3 coding sequence is TGTGCCAGCAGCCAAGGAGCGCGGGATTCACCCCTCCACTTT.

J is TRBJ2-5 and V is TRBV2, with D unclear. V was trimmed by 10 bases and J by 4 bases, leaving 10 bases between them. Germline lookup yields CDR1 SNHLY and CDR2 FYNNEI. The CDR3 sequence is 11 residues long. The CDR3 sequence: CATTRGETQYF. The CDR3 DNA follows: TGTGCCACGACCCGAGGAGAGACCCAGTACTTC.

The chain uses TRBV30 and TRBJ1-5; no reliable D call. CDR1 and CDR2 from the germline V gene are GTSNPN and SVGIG (reference sequence). The germline V and J ends were trimmed by 0 bases and 4 bases, with 10 bases remaining between them. The CDR3 consists of 14 residues. The chain's CDR3 is CAWSVLLENQPQHF. The CDR3 region has the DNA TGTGCCTGGAGTGTACTATTGGAAAATCAGCCCCAGCATTTT.

This clone was detected only once. This rearrangement joins TRBV2 to TRBJ2-7; possible D gene TRBD1, 5 bases. Trimming shortened V by 6 bases and J by 1 base, and 10 bases separated the two germline ends. Germline V CDR1 and CDR2: SNHLY, FYNNEI. The CDR3 totals 13 residues. CDR3 nucleotides: TGTGCCAGCAGCCAGGGTTTTTCCTACGAGCAGTACTTC. This translates into CASSQGFSYEQYF.

This chain joins TRBV2 and TRBJ1-1; TRBD1 might be the D (5 bases). CDR3 length: 15 amino acids. V dropped 0 bases and J dropped 8 bases, with 16 bases sitting between them. Germline-derived CDR1 and CDR2 are SNHLY and FYNNEI. CDR3 sequence: CASSEALRRGSEAFF. Written as DNA, the CDR3 is TGTGCCAGCAGTGAAGCGCTTCGGAGGGGCTCGGAAGCTTTCTTT.

This chain connects TRBV6-1 to TRBJ2-7, with 8 bases aligning to TRBD1. After removal of 0 bases from V and 4 bases from J, the junction contained 5 bases not matched to a gene. This CDR3 is 15 amino acids long. The germline gives CDR1 MNHNS, CDR2 SASEGT. The CDR3 sequence: CASSEAGTGIYEQYF. CDR3 nucleotides: TGTGCCAGCAGTGAAGCGGGGACAGGCATTTACGAGCAGTACTTC.

This chain uses TRBV27 with TRBJ2-7; 11 positions agree with TRBD2. The length of the CDR3 is 15 residues. The V gene end was trimmed by 0 bases and the J gene end by 5 bases; junction bases not matched to a gene: 3. Germline values: CDR1 MNHEY, CDR2 SMNVEV (reference sequence). The DNA of the CDR3 is TGTGCCAGCAGTTTATCACTAGCGGGAGCCCACGAGCAGTACTTC. It encodes CASSLSLAGAHEQYF.

The CDR3 DNA sequence: TGTGCCAGCAGTTCCCCCGGACAGTTTAGTGAAGCTTTCTTT. It is translated as CASSSPGQFSEAFF. J is TRBJ1-1 and V is TRBV6-6, with a possible D match to TRBD1 (6 bases). Germline values: CDR1 MNHNY, CDR2 SVGAGI (reference sequence). The CDR3 spans 14 residues. Trimming cost V 4 bases and J 7 bases, with 16 bases left between them.

V gene TRBV9 combines with J gene TRBJ2-2; a weak D match, TRBD2 (5 bases). Germline lookup yields CDR1 SGDLS and CDR2 YYNGEE. The CDR3 is made up of 15 amino acids. Trimming shortened V by 0 bases and J by 0 bases, and 6 bases separated the two germline ends. In DNA, the CDR3 is TGTGCCAGCAGCGTAGTCGGGGCGAACACCGGGGAGCTGTTTTTT. This codes for CASSVVGANTGELFF. Full variable domain (remainder filled in from reference TRBV9 and TRBJ2-2): DSGVTQTPKHLITATGQRVTLRCSPRSGDLSVYWYQQSLDQGLQFLIQYYNGEERAKGNILERFSAQQFPDLHSELNLSSLELGDSALYFCASSVVGANTGELFFGEGSRLTVL.

Note on this clone: Other DNA sequences from this sample encode an identical CDR3 as well. V is TRBV29-1 and J is TRBJ1-2; the match to TRBD1 covers 10 bases. Per germline, CDR1 SQVTM and CDR2 ANQGSEA. CDR3 size: 12 residues. V lost 6 bases, J lost 3 bases, and 1 base stayed unmatched. The CDR3 nucleotides read TGCAGCGTCGGACAGGGGGACTATGGCTACACCTTC. Translated: CSVGQGDYGYTF.

CDR3 bases: TGTGCCAGCAGCTTAGACCACAGGGGGCGTTATGGCTACACCTTC. Protein product: CASSLDHRGRYGYTF. The chain combines TRBV7-2 with TRBJ1-2; 9 nucleotides agree with TRBD1. Germline CDR1 is SGHTA and CDR2 is FQGNSA. The V segment lost 1 base and the J segment 5 bases; nucleotides outside the gene matches: 5. The CDR3 covers 15 residues.

V gene TRBV5-1 combines with J gene TRBJ2-1, with D maybe TRBD2 (5 bases). V gave up 2 bases and J gave up 4 bases, with 10 bases separating them. The CDR3 has 14 residues. The V gene's germline CDR1 is SGHRS and CDR2 YFSETQ. The CDR3 reads CASSLTRTYNEQFF. As DNA, the CDR3 is TGCGCCAGCAGCTTAACAAGGACTTACAATGAGCAGTTCTTC.